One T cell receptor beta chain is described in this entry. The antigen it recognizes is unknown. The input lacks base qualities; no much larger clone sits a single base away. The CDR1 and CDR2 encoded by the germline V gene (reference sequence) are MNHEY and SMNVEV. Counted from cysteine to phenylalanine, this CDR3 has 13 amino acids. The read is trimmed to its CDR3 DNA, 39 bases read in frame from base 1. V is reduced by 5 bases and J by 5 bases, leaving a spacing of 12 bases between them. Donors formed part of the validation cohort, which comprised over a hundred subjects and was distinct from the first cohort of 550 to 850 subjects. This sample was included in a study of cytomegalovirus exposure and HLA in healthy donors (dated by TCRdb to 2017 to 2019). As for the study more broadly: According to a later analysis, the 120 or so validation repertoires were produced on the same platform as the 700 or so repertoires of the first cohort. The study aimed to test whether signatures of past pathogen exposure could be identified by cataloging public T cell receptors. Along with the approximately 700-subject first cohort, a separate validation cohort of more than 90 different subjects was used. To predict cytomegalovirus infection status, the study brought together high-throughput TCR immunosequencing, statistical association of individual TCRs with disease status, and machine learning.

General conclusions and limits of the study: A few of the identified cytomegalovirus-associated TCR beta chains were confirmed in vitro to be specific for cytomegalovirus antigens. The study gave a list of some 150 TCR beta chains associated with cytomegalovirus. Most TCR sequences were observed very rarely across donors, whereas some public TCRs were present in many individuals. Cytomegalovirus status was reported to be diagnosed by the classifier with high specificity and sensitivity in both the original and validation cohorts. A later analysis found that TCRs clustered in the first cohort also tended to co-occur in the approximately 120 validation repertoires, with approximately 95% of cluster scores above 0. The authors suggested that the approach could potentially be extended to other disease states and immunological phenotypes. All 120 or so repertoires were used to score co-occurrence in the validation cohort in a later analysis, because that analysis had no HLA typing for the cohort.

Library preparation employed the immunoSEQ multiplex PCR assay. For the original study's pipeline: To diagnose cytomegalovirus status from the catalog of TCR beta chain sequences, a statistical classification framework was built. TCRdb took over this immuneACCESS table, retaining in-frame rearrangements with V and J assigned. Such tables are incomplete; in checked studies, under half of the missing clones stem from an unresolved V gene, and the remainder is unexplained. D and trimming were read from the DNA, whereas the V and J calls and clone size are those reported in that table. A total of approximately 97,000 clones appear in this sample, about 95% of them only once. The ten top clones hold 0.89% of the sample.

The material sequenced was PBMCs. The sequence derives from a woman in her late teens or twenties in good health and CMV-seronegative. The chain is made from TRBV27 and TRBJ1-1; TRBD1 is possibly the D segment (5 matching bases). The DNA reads TGTGCCAGCAGTATCAGGGTGGGGACTGAAGCTTTCTTT. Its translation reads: CASSIRVGTEAFF.